Reported below is one T cell receptor (beta chain). Its specific antigen is unknown. No base quality values were provided; no much bigger clone lies one nucleotide off. TCRbeta CDR3 regions were amplified from genomic DNA using the immunoSEQ Assay, a bias-controlled multiplex PCR. The authors processed their data as follows. The number of nucleated cells in each sample was estimated from the amplification of reference gene primers within the assay. To quantify the absolute abundance of each unique TCRbeta CDR3 rearrangement, sequence reads were collapsed and filtered. Productive Simpson clonality was computed per sample as the square root of Simpson's diversity index over productive rearrangements. The source is immuneACCESS, and TCRdb retained only in-frame sequences with V and J called. Part of the clones is not carried over; for the studies checked, unresolved V genes explain less than half of this, and the remainder is unexplained. V, J and clone size are taken as reported in that table, and D and trimming were inferred from the DNA itself. The sample table records hundreds of thousands of clones; about 84% of these occur just once. Of the sample, over 2% falls within the top ten clones.

Per the germline V gene (reference sequence), PRHDT is the CDR1 and FYEKMQ is the CDR2. Germline trimming: 5 bases from V, 0 bases from J; junction bases outside gene matches: 17. The CDR3 holds 20 amino acids from the cysteine to the phenylalanine. Only CDR3 DNA is held: 60 bases, read in frame from base 1. This entry is derived from a study of blood T cell repertoires in COVID-19 (dated by TCRdb to 2019 to 2021). Broadly, across the study: Collaborator samples came from the United States, Italy and Spain and covered acute and convalescent phases of COVID-19. HLA class I and class II types, where available, came from metadata supplied by the sample provider rather than from assay-based typing. The prospective study material was composed of cDNA or gDNA derived from T cells, B-cell-depleted T cells, or PBMCs. A freely available public database, intended as a resource for researchers studying the immune response to SARS-CoV-2, is where the repertoires were released. The samples were drawn from two sources: the first 160 participants of the ongoing ImmuneRACE study, and over 1,000 subjects contributed by 6 global collaborators. The sample metadata nearly always contained a de-identified subject ID, COVID-19 status, age in years and sex. Deeply sampled blood TCRbeta repertoires from subjects exposed to, actively infected with, or recovered from COVID-19 were included in the dataset.

Participants in the prospective study were enrolled through a virtual design, were aged 18 to 89 years, and lived in about two dozen United States geographic areas. Cohort assignment in the prospective study relied on participant-reported clinical history from a screening survey and a study questionnaire. For ImmuneRACE Cohort 3, a participant was defined as recovered based on two consecutive negative NP/OP PCR tests, clearance by a healthcare professional, or resolution of symptoms. In the prospective study, whole blood, serum and a nasopharyngeal or oropharyngeal swab were collected from each participant by mobile phlebotomists. Over a roughly 2-month period, participants in the prospective study had the option of providing additional blood draws and questionnaires. Before DNA extraction, prospective study blood samples were shipped either frozen or at room temperature. Study-wide findings and limitations: The quantity of clinical and demographic metadata differed by source and by participant and was supplied without curation.

Rearrangement joined TRBV13 to TRBJ1-1; 11 junctional bases match TRBD1. Sequences were obtained from PBMCs or T cells enriched from blood (not recorded which). The receptor was derived from a woman in her forties or fifties who had recovered from COVID-19. The CDR3 reads CASSPTGTGGIVGMNTEAFF. In nucleotide form, the sequence is TGTGCCAGCAGCCCAACCGGGACAGGGGGAATCGTCGGCATGAACACTGAAGCTTTCTTT.